This T cell receptor (beta chain) was documented in a study of shared T cell receptors in the human thymus. This table comes from immunoSEQ multiplex PCR, and its TCRdb copy is limited to in-frame clones, with some not included. The sample includes roughly 410,000 clones, just under 95% seen only once; the top ten take roughly 0.02%. The receptor's source is a human donor. Sequencing input: thymocytes.

CDR3 bases: TGTGCCAGCAGTGTTGACAGGGTTGATGAAAAACTGTTTTTT. Translating gives CASSVDRVDEKLFF. This chain links TRBV2 with TRBJ1-4; 7 nucleotides match TRBD1. This CDR3 has 14 amino acids. Germline V gene sequence: CDR1 SNHLY, CDR2 FYNNEI. After removal of 4 bases from V and 6 bases from J, the junction contained 5 bases not matched to a gene.